Each of the 9 T cell receptor beta chains below was sequenced from the same sample in a study of blood T cell repertoires in COVID-19. Repertoires were generated with immunoSEQ multiplex PCR, while TCRdb's copy carries only in-frame clones and drops some. The sample contains 250,000 to 300,000 clones, 87% of which appear only once. Source material: peripheral blood. All receptors derive from a woman between 50 and 59 years old who had recovered from COVID-19.

The J gene is TRBJ1-2, the V gene TRBV7-3, with D possibly matching TRBD1 (6 bases). CDR1 is SGHTA and CDR2 is FQGTGA in the germline V gene. The CDR3 is 13 residues long. Deletions cut 1 base from V and 8 bases from J, with 11 bases between. The CDR3 sequence is CASSLMSGGGYTF. DNA of the CDR3: TGTGCCAGCAGCTTAATGAGTGGGGGCGGCTACACCTTC.

A few counts support this clone. CDR3 amino acids: CASSAAGALLHF. CDR3 sequence (DNA): TGTGCCAGCAGCGCTGCGGGGGCCCTCCTCCACTTT. V gene TRBV7-9 combines with J gene TRBJ1-6, with D possibly TRBD1 on 6 matching bases. CDR3 length equals 12 residues. Germline lookup yields CDR1 SEHNR and CDR2 FQNEAQ (reference sequence). Trimming shortened V by 5 bases and J by 15 bases, and 14 bases separated the two germline ends.

The rearrangement joins TRBV19 to TRBJ1-2; D not certain. V was clipped by 5 bases and J by 0 bases, with 16 bases between them. Germline values: CDR1 LNHDA, CDR2 SQIVND (reference sequence). The CDR3 is made up of 16 amino acids. The CDR3 sequence: CASSQPIRKANYGYTF. For the CDR3, the DNA is TGTGCCAGTAGTCAACCGATCAGGAAAGCTAACTATGGCTACACCTTC.

The chain combines TRBV5-4 with TRBJ2-7; D is possibly TRBD2 (6 bases). Germline V lookup: CDR1 SGHNT, CDR2 YYREEE (reference sequence). This CDR3 is 15 amino acids long. V was clipped by 4 bases and J by 3 bases, with 17 bases between them. The CDR3 DNA reads as TGTGCCAGCAGCCTGGGACTCGAGGATGGCTACGAGCAGTACTTC. It codes for CASSLGLEDGYEQYF.

V gene TRBV27 combines with J gene TRBJ2-1, with 15 nucleotides matching TRBD2. Germline V gene sequence: CDR1 MNHEY, CDR2 SMNVEV (reference sequence). CDR3 size: 19 residues. With V trimmed by 7 bases and J by 8 bases, 18 bases remained unmatched. The CDR3 loop is CASTTIGTSGGLSNDEQFF. The CDR3 DNA is TGTGCCAGCACTACCATCGGGACTAGCGGGGGGTTGAGTAACGATGAGCAGTTCTTC.

This chain links TRBV5-4 with TRBJ2-5; 8 nucleotides agree with TRBD1. With 4 bases clipped from V and 4 bases from J, the junction kept 12 bases outside the gene matches. Germline V gives CDR1 SGHNT, CDR2 YYREEE (reference sequence). The CDR3 is made up of 16 amino acids. The CDR3 loop is CASSRSQGAIRETQYF. Written as DNA, the CDR3 is TGTGCCAGCAGCAGATCCCAGGGGGCGATTAGAGAGACCCAGTACTTC.

CDR3 protein: CASSLRTGPNTEAFF. The CDR3, as DNA: TGTGCCAGCAGCCTTAGGACAGGGCCGAACACTGAAGCTTTCTTT. The J gene is TRBJ1-1, the V gene TRBV9; TRBD1 matches at 8 bases. The CDR3 sequence is 15 residues long. The trim removed 4 bases at V and 1 base at J, leaving 6 bases unmatched. Germline V CDR1 and CDR2: SGDLS, YYNGEE. The variable domain in full, with the rest retrieved from reference TRBV9 and TRBJ1-1, is DSGVTQTPKHLITATGQRVTLRCSPRSGDLSVYWYQQSLDQGLQFLIQYYNGEERAKGNILERFSAQQFPDLHSELNLSSLELGDSALYFCASSLRTGPNTEAFFGQGTRLTVV.

The V gene is TRBV28, the J gene TRBJ2-1; D call uncertain. The CDR3 has 12 amino acids. CDR1 is MDHEN, CDR2 SYDVKM, per germline. The V gene lost 5 bases and the J gene lost 8 bases, with 10 bases spanning the gap. The CDR3 region is CASSLVRDEQFF. The CDR3 bases are TGTGCCAGCAGTCTGGTTCGGGATGAGCAGTTCTTC.

In nucleotides, the CDR3 is TGTGCCAGCAGCTCCAAGATTACAGGGGCGCAGTTCTTC. Encoded protein: CASSSKITGAQFF. The V call is TRBV7-3, the J call TRBJ2-1; 7 positions match TRBD1. Per the germline V gene, CDR1 is SGHTA and CDR2 is FQGTGA. V was clipped by 4 bases and J by 12 bases; unmatched bases: 9. CDR3 length: 13 residues.